The sequence of this T cell receptor beta chain was determined in a study of shared clonotypes between healthy human individuals. Libraries were prepared by immunoSEQ multiplex PCR; TCRdb keeps only in-frame clonotypes and omits some of them. Of about a million clones listed, roughly 80% are singletons. This CDR3 region has 15 residues. CDR1 is PRHDT, CDR2 FYEKMQ, per germline (reference sequence). The V end was cut by 2 bases, the J end by 1 base, with 8 bases between. The chain carries TRBV13 and TRBJ2-2, with D possibly TRBD2 on 5 matching bases. The clonotype comes from a man aged 18 to 30 in good health. The sequenced material came from memory CD4+ T cells sorted from blood. Subset of the sample: CD45RA-negative fraction. The CDR3 protein is CASSLSRGNTGELFF. CDR3 bases: TGTGCCAGCAGCTTATCCCGGGGGAACACCGGGGAGCTGTTTTTT.